These 26 T cell receptor beta chains share one sample of origin, sequenced in a study of T cell responses to AZD1222 COVID-19 vaccine. TCRdb keeps only in-frame clones here, not all; method: immunoSEQ multiplex PCR. The sample contains roughly 150,000 clones, about 90% of which appear only once. The source material was peripheral blood, sampled on day 0 of AZD1222 vaccination. These receptors were collected from an adult in good health.

The chain has TRBV15 and TRBJ1-6, with 8 bases identical to TRBD1. Germline V gene lookup returns CDR1 LNHNV and CDR2 YYDKDF (reference sequence). The CDR3 covers 15 residues. With 4 bases clipped from V and 9 bases from J, the junction kept 8 bases outside the gene matches. CDR3 sequence reads: CATSKGQGETSPLHF. The DNA for the CDR3 is TGTGCCACCAGCAAAGGACAGGGTGAAACTTCACCCCTCCACTTT. Together with reference TRBV15 and TRBJ1-6, the CDR3 gives the full variable domain: DAMVIQNPRYQVTQFGKPVTLSCSQTLNHNVMYWYQQKSSQAPKLLFHYYDKDFNNEADTPDNFQSRRPNTSFCFLDIRSPGLGDTAMYLCATSKGQGETSPLHFGNGTRLTVT.

As for this clone: Because the CDR3 is missing its conserved closing phenylalanine or tryptophan, this is likely a read error. The DNA is left out, because the CDR3 cannot be placed on it with certainty; the CDR3 is given as TCRdb lists it. The J gene is TRBJ1-2, the V gene TRBV5-1; TRBD1 is the table's D call and was not checked against the DNA. Germline CDR1 reads SGHRS; CDR2 reads YFSETQ. Inclusive of both ends, the CDR3 amounts to 9 amino acids. This chain's CDR3 is CASSFATGV.

CDR3 protein: CASSLQESPLHF. The CDR3 DNA follows: TGTGCCAGCAGCCTACAAGAATCACCCCTCCACTTT. This chain connects TRBV7-9 to TRBJ1-6, with D hard to call. Germline V gene lookup returns CDR1 SEHNR and CDR2 FQNEAQ (reference sequence). The CDR3 extends over 12 amino acids. V lost 5 bases to trimming and J lost 10 bases, with 9 bases between them.

The chain joins TRBV19 to TRBJ1-1; TRBD1 aligns across 9 bases. After removal of 2 bases from V and 3 bases from J, the junction contained 7 bases not matched to a gene. CDR3 length: 16 amino acids. The germline gives CDR1 LNHDA, CDR2 SQIVND (reference sequence). CDR3 DNA: TGTGCCAGTAGTATAAAAACAGGGGGCGAGGACACTGAAGCTTTCTTT. Translation gives CASSIKTGGEDTEAFF.

The V gene is TRBV2, the J gene TRBJ2-7; a weak D match, TRBD1 (5 bases). V was clipped by 4 bases and J by 0 bases, with 19 bases between them. The CDR3 spans 17 residues. Germline CDR1 SNHLY, CDR2 FYNNEI. CDR3 protein: CASSGERTSSSSYEQYF. CDR3 bases: TGTGCCAGCAGTGGGGAAAGGACATCTTCCAGCTCCTACGAGCAGTACTTC. The variable domain in full, completed from reference TRBV2 and TRBJ2-7, reads EPEVTQTPSHQVTQMGQEVILRCVPISNHLYFYWYRQILGQKVEFLVSFYNNEISEKSEIFDDQFSVERPDGSNFTLKIRSTKLEDSAMYFCASSGERTSSSSYEQYFGPGTRLTVT.

V is TRBV5-1 and J is TRBJ1-3; D remains ambiguous. The CDR3 extends over 13 amino acids. Trimming pared 4 bases from V and 4 bases from J, leaving 9 bases between. CDR1 is SGHRS and CDR2 is YFSETQ in the germline V gene. CDR3 in DNA: TGCGCCAGCAGCCTAGGACGCGGAAACACCATATATTTT. Translating it yields CASSLGRGNTIYF.

The chain links TRBV7-6 to TRBJ2-1, with D unresolved. The CDR3 length is 13 residues. Per the germline V gene, CDR1 is SGHVS and CDR2 is FNYEAQ. Trimming left V 1 base short and J 6 bases short, with 7 bases between. In nucleotides, the CDR3 is TGTGCCAGCAGCTTAGAGGCCAGCAATGAGCAGTTCTTC. Its protein product is CASSLEASNEQFF.

This chain links TRBV28 with TRBJ1-5, with 7 bases fitting TRBD1. The CDR3 consists of 12 residues. Germline trimming cut 6 bases from V and 11 bases from J; bases unmatched to any gene: 7. Germline V gives CDR1 MDHEN, CDR2 SYDVKM. Written as DNA, the CDR3 is TGTGCCAGCAGGACTCCGGGACAGACCCAGCATTTT. This gives the protein CASRTPGQTQHF. The full variable domain, rest sourced from reference TRBV28 and TRBJ1-5, is DVKVTQSSRYLVKRTGEKVFLECVQDMDHENMFWYRQDPGLGLRLIYFSYDVKMKEKGDIPEGYSVSREKKERFSLILESASTNQTSMYLCASRTPGQTQHFGDGTRLSIL.

The chain uses TRBV2 and TRBJ1-1; no clear D gene. Germline CDR1 is SNHLY and CDR2 is FYNNEI. The CDR3 has 14 residues. The V and J ends lost 6 bases and 6 bases respectively, with 17 bases between them. In DNA, the CDR3 is TGTGCCAGCAGAAGGGCGAAAGGTGGACCTGAAGCTTTCTTT. As protein: CASRRAKGGPEAFF.

The rearrangement joins TRBV7-2 to TRBJ2-3; 9 bases fit TRBD2. With V trimmed by 2 bases and J by 4 bases, 4 bases remained unmatched. CDR3 length: 15 residues. Germline CDR1 reads SGHTA; CDR2 reads FQGNSA. The CDR3, as DNA: TGTGCCAGCAGCTTAACAGCGGGAGGTCCAGATACGCAGTATTTT. Encoded protein: CASSLTAGGPDTQYF.

This chain joins TRBV5-1 and TRBJ1-3; the D is unclear. The germline V gene encodes CDR1 SGHRS and CDR2 YFSETQ. The germline V and J ends were trimmed by 0 bases and 1 base, with 17 bases remaining between them. CDR3 length: 18 residues. CDR3 in amino acids: CASSLVPQTLGSGNTIYF. The CDR3 DNA reads as TGCGCCAGCAGCTTGGTTCCGCAGACCTTGGGGTCTGGAAACACCATATATTTT. Drawing the rest from reference TRBV5-1 and TRBJ1-3, the complete variable domain is KAGVTQTPRYLIKTRGQQVTLSCSPISGHRSVSWYQQTPGQGLQFLFEYFSETQRNKGNFPGRFSGRQFSNSRSEMNVSTLELGDSALYLCASSLVPQTLGSGNTIYFGEGSWLTVV.

This clone was recorded only once. CDR3 in DNA: TGTGCCAGCAGCTCACAGGGGGCTGGGGCCAACGTCCTGACTTTC. This sequence encodes CASSSQGAGANVLTF. This chain uses TRBV2 with TRBJ2-6, with 8 bases aligning to TRBD1. From germline, CDR1 is SNHLY and CDR2 FYNNEI. V gave up 6 bases and J gave up 2 bases; unmatched junction bases: 3. The CDR3 is 15 residues long.

The chain couples TRBV19 to TRBJ2-6, with D possibly TRBD2 on 7 matching bases. Germline V lookup: CDR1 LNHDA, CDR2 SQIVND (reference sequence). The CDR3 has 18 amino acids. Trimming cost V 7 bases and J 2 bases, with 21 bases left between them. The CDR3 is CASTTLRGARAGANVLTF. CDR3 DNA: TGTGCCAGTACCACCCTCCGGGGGGCCAGGGCTGGGGCCAACGTCCTGACTTTC.

The chain recombines TRBV7-8 with TRBJ2-7; 7 bases fit TRBD1. The CDR3 has 15 amino acids. CDR1 is SGHVS, CDR2 FQNEAQ, per germline. The trim removed 5 bases at V and 2 bases at J, leaving 9 bases unmatched. CDR3: CASSKTEGAAYEQYF. The CDR3 DNA reads TGTGCCAGCAGCAAAACTGAGGGGGCCGCCTACGAGCAGTACTTC. Full variable domain (rest looked up from reference TRBV7-8 and TRBJ2-7): GAGVSQSPRYKVAKRGQDVALRCDPISGHVSLFWYQQALGQGPEFLTYFQNEAQLDKSGLPSDRFFAERPEGSVSTLKIQRTQQEDSAVYLCASSKTEGAAYEQYFGPGTRLTVT.

This clone was seen a few times. The rearrangement uses TRBV20-1 and TRBJ2-7, with TRBD2 identical over 14 bases. CDR3 length equals 17 residues. Looked up from germline, CDR1 is DFQATT and CDR2 is SNEGSKA (reference sequence). Trimming removed 5 bases from V and 2 bases from J; junction bases left unmatched: 11. This chain's CDR3 is CSAREGLAGDLPYEQYF. CDR3 nucleotide sequence: TGCAGTGCTCGTGAGGGACTAGCGGGAGATCTTCCCTACGAGCAGTACTTC.

The chain employs TRBV14 and TRBJ1-3; D is uncertain. CDR3 length equals 15 residues. V lost 5 bases to trimming and J lost 2 bases, with 13 bases between them. Germline-derived CDR1 and CDR2 are SGHDN and FVKESK. CDR3: CASSFGTTAGNTIYF. The CDR3 nucleotides read TGTGCCAGCAGCTTCGGTACAACTGCTGGAAACACCATATATTTT.

This clone was seen only once. The V and J genes are TRBV27 and TRBJ2-7; the match to TRBD2 covers 9 bases. Germline assignment: CDR1 MNHEY and CDR2 SMNVEV (reference sequence). CDR3 size: 15 residues. After removal of 3 bases from V and 4 bases from J, the junction contained 7 bases not matched to a gene. The CDR3: CASSLAGGPPYEQYF. In DNA, the CDR3 is TGTGCCAGCAGTTTGGCGGGAGGGCCCCCATACGAGCAGTACTTC.

This chain links TRBV6-5 with TRBJ2-3; D gene ambiguous. Per germline, CDR1 MNHEY and CDR2 SVGAGI. This CDR3 contains 11 residues. With 10 bases removed from V and 4 bases from J, the gap between germline ends came to 9 bases. The CDR3 sequence: CATGVSDTQYF. The CDR3 bases are TGTGCCACCGGAGTTTCAGATACGCAGTATTTT.

V is TRBV11-2 and J is TRBJ2-7, with TRBD2 identical over 13 bases. This CDR3 is built from 17 residues. J lost 0 bases, V lost 6 bases, and 8 bases had no gene match. Germline values: CDR1 SGHAT, CDR2 FQNNGV. The CDR3 nucleotides read TGTGCCAGCAGTCGGGGACTAGCGGGATTAAGCTCCTACGAGCAGTACTTC. It codes for CASSRGLAGLSSYEQYF.

In this sample, this clone turned up a few times. The CDR3 reads CASSQNTDTQYF. Written as DNA, the CDR3 is TGCGCCAGCAGCCAGAACACAGATACGCAGTATTTT. V is TRBV4-1 and J is TRBJ2-3; D is undetermined. Germline assignment: CDR1 MGHRA and CDR2 YSYEKL. V shed 3 bases and J shed 2 bases, with 3 bases lying between them. The CDR3 extends over 12 amino acids.

V usage is TRBV4-1 and J usage is TRBJ2-2, with unresolved D. The CDR3 sequence is 15 residues long. The V gene's germline CDR1 is MGHRA and CDR2 YSYEKL. The V end was cut by 3 bases, the J end by 0 bases, with 8 bases between. The CDR3 spells CASSQGDTNTGELFF. CDR3 DNA sequence: TGCGCCAGCAGCCAGGGCGACACGAACACCGGGGAGCTGTTTTTT.

The chain links TRBV28 to TRBJ1-2; D call uncertain. V lost 2 bases and J lost 4, with 11 bases in between. The CDR3 sequence is 14 residues long. Germline V gene lookup returns CDR1 MDHEN and CDR2 SYDVKM. The CDR3 nucleotides read TGTGCCAGCAGTTTAGGGCAGGAGGTCTATGGCTACACCTTC. Amino acid sequence: CASSLGQEVYGYTF.

J is TRBJ2-1 and V is TRBV6-2 or TRBV6-3; D might be TRBD2 (6 bases). Trimming removed 3 bases at V and 6 bases at J, with 12 bases between. CDR3 length equals 14 residues. Germline CDR1 and CDR2: MNHEY and SVGEGT. The CDR3 DNA is TGTGCCAGCAGTTATTATGCGGGATCCAATGAGCAGTTCTTC. It yields the protein CASSYYAGSNEQFF.

The J gene is TRBJ2-1, the V gene TRBV10-2, with 7 bases lining up with TRBD2. CDR3 length equals 16 residues. Germline assignment: CDR1 WSHSY and CDR2 SAAADI. Unmatched junction bases numbered 6, after V lost 2 bases and J lost 2 bases. CDR3 nucleotide sequence: TGCGCCAGCAGTGAGAGGCGGGAGTCGCCCTACAATGAGCAGTTCTTC. The encoded protein is CASSERRESPYNEQFF.

This chain links TRBV6-5 with TRBJ2-4, with 14 bases that match TRBD2. V was clipped by 2 bases and J by 8 bases; unmatched bases: 2. Germline lookup yields CDR1 MNHEY and CDR2 SVGAGI. The CDR3 is made up of 15 amino acids. For the CDR3, the DNA is TGTGCCAGCAGTTACCGACTAGCGGGAGGGCACATTCAGTACTTC. The encoded protein is CASSYRLAGGHIQYF.

The J gene is TRBJ2-1, the V gene TRBV9; maybe TRBD1 (5 bases). Between the trimmed V and J ends, which lost 0 bases and 7 bases, there was a span of 8 bases. The CDR3 covers 13 residues. Germline V gene data show CDR1 as SGDLS and CDR2 as YYNGEE. The CDR3: CASSVVSGNEQFF. CDR3 DNA: TGTGCCAGCAGCGTAGTATCAGGGAATGAGCAGTTCTTC.